Sequencing of this T cell receptor beta chain was carried out in a study of blood T cell repertoires in COVID-19. Trimming pared 2 bases from V and 4 bases from J, leaving 9 bases between. The length of the CDR3 is 13 residues. Germline CDR1 is GTSNPN and CDR2 is SVGIG (reference sequence). In this sample, this clone turned up once. Generated by immunoSEQ multiplex PCR, the TCRdb table keeps only in-frame clones and is missing some. The table shows about 210,000 clones, with just over 90% occurring only once. This receptor was identified in a man aged 30-40 years with acute or convalescent COVID-19. The specimen sequenced was peripheral blood. The rearrangement links TRBV30 to TRBJ1-5; D gene ambiguous. CDR3 sequence: CAWSRTTNQPQHF. CDR3 in DNA: TGTGCCTGGAGTCGTACCACAAATCAGCCCCAGCATTTT.